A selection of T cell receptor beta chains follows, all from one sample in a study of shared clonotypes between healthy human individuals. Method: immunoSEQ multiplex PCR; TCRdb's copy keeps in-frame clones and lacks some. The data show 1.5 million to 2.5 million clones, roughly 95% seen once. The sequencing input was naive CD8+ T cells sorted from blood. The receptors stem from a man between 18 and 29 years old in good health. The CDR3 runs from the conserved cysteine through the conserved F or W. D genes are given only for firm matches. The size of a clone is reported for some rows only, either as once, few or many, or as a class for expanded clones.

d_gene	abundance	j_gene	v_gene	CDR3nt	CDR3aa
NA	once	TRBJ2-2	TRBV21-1	TGTGCCAGCAGCTCAGGGGCCAATGAGGAGTCCGGGGAGCTGTTTTTT	CASSSGANEESGELFF
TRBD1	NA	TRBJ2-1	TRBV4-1	TGCGCCAGCAGCCAAGTGGATAGGGCAGGGGGTGAGCAGTTCTTC	CASSQVDRAGGEQFF
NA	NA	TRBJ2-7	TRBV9	TGTGCCAGCAGCGTAGATTGGGACTACGAGCAGTACTTC	CASSVDWDYEQYF
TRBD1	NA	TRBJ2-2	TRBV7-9	TGTGCCAGCAGCTTCGCATTCGGACAGGGTGGGACCGGGGAGCTGTTTTTT	CASSFAFGQGGTGELFF
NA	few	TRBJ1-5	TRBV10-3	TGTGCCATCAGTGAGTCCGGGGTCAATCAGCCCCAGCATTTT	CAISESGVNQPQHF
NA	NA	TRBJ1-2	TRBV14	TGTGCCAGCAGCCAAGGGACGGCAGTATATGGCTACACCTTC	CASSQGTAVYGYTF
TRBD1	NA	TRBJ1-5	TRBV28	TGTGCCAGCAGGCCGACAGGGGTCGGCCAGCCCCAGCATTTT	CASRPTGVGQPQHF
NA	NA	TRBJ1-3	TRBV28	TGTGCCAGCAGTTACATCCCATGGGGGGCTACTGGAAACACCATATATTTT	CASSYIPWGATGNTIYF
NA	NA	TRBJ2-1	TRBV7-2	TGTGCCAGCAGTCTCCCCCCCTACAATGAGCAGTTCTTC	CASSLPPYNEQFF
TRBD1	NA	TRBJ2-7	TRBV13	TGTGCCAGCAGCCCCACCGGGACAGGGGGGCCCTACGAGCAGTACTTC	CASSPTGTGGPYEQYF
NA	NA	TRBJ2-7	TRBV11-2	TGTGCCAGCAGCTTAGATGGCAGTTACGAGCAGTACTTC	CASSLDGSYEQYF
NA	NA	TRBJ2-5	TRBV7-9	TGTGCCAGCAGCCCACCCCTGGAGACCCAGTACTTC	CASSPPLETQYF
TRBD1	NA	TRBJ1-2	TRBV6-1	TGTGCCGTCCCGACAGGGATCCGTGGCTACACCTTC	CAVPTGIRGYTF
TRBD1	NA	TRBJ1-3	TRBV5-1	TGCGCCAGCAGCGATCGACAGGGGTTTGGAAACACCATATATTTT	CASSDRQGFGNTIYF
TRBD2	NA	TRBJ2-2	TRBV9	TGTGCCAGCAGCGTAGGACTAGCGGAATCCGAGAACACCGGGGAGCTGTTTTTT	CASSVGLAESENTGELFF
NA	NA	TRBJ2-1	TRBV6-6	TGTGCCAGCAGCTTTCAAGAGTACAATGAGCAGTTCTTC	CASSFQEYNEQFF
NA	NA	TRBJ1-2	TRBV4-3	TGCGCCAGCAGCCAACAAAGGTTGGAGGAAGGGGATTCTAACTATGGCTACACCTTC	CASSQQRLEEGDSNYGYTF
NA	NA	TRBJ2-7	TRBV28	TGTGCCAGCAGTCTAAGAACAGGTGGTAGGTTGGGCTACGAGCAGTACTTC	CASSLRTGGRLGYEQYF
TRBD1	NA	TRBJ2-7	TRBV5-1	TGCGCCAGCAGCCCGGGGACAGGGAGTTACGAGCAGTACTTC	CASSPGTGSYEQYF
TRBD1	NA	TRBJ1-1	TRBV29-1	TGCAGCGTGAGGACAGGCATGAACACTGAAGCTTTCTTT	CSVRTGMNTEAFF
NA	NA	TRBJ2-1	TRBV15	TGTGCCACCAGCCCTCCCGGGAGCGGCCGCTACAATGAGCAGTTCTTC	CATSPPGSGRYNEQFF
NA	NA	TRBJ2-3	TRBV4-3	TGCGCCAGCAGCCAAGTTTCACAGGGTGATAGAGCAGATACGCAGTATTTT	CASSQVSQGDRADTQYF
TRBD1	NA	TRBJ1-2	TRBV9	TGTGCCAGCAACGGCGTAGGACAGGGTGAGAACTATGGCTACACCTTC	CASNGVGQGENYGYTF
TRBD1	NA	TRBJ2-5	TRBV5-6	TGTGCCAGCAGCCTAAAACAGGGGCCGAAGTACCAAGAGACCCAGTACTTC	CASSLKQGPKYQETQYF
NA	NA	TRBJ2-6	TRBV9	TGTGCCAGCAGCGTAGCGGGGTCCGGGGCCAACGTCCTGACTTTC	CASSVAGSGANVLTF
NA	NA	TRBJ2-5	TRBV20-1	TGCAGTGCTAGGACAGGCCCCACCCAGTACTTC	CSARTGPTQYF
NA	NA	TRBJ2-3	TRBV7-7	TGTGCTAGCAGCTTAGAGCCGGGAGAGTCAGATACGCAGTATTTT	CASSLEPGESDTQYF
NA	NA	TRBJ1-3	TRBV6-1	TGTGCCAGCAGTGAACTGGGAACTGGAAACACCATATATTTT	CASSELGTGNTIYF
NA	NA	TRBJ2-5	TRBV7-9	TGTGCCAGCAGCGAGAATTGGGCAGGACCTCAAGAGACCCAGTACTTC	CASSENWAGPQETQYF
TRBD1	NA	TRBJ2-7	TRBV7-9	TGTGCCAGCAGCCAACCCGTGGGACAGGCGAAGGAGCAGTACTTC	CASSQPVGQAKEQYF
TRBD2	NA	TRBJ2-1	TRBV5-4	TGTGCCAGCAGCTTGGGACTAGCAAATGAGCAGTTCTTC	CASSLGLANEQFF
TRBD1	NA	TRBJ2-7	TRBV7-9	TGTGCCAGCAGCCCGCCCGCGGGACAGGGAATCGGAGCCTCCTACGAGCAGTACTTC	CASSPPAGQGIGASYEQYF
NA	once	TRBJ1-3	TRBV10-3	TGTGCCGCTATGACCCACTCTGGAAACACCATATATTTT	CAAMTHSGNTIYF
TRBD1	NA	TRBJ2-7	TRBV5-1	TGCGCCAGCAGCCTTGAGACAGGGCCCTACGAGCAGTACTTC	CASSLETGPYEQYF
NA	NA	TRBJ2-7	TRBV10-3	TGTGCCATCAGTGAGGACAAGGGGCCCTACGAGCAGTACTTC	CAISEDKGPYEQYF
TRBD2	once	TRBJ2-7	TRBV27	TGTGCCAGCAGTTTATCTAGCGGGAGGCCCTACGAGCAGTACTTC	CASSLSSGRPYEQYF
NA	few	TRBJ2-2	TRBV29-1	TGCAGCGTTGAGGACACCAACACCGGGGAGCTGTTTTTT	CSVEDTNTGELFF
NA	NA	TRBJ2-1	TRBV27	TGTGCCAGCAGTTTGAGGGTTAGCTCCTACAATGAGCAGTTCTTC	CASSLRVSSYNEQFF
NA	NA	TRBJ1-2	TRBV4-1	TGCGCCAGCAGCCAAGAGCGCGGTCAGAACTATGGCTACACCTTC	CASSQERGQNYGYTF
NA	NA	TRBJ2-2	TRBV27	TGTGCCAGCAGTTTGGGGCTGAACACCGGGGAGCTGTTTTTT	CASSLGLNTGELFF
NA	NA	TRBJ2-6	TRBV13	TGTGCCAGCAGCTTAACAGGGTTCTCTGGGGCCAACGTCCTGACTTTC	CASSLTGFSGANVLTF
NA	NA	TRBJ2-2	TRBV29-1	TGCAGCGTTGCCGGGGCCCACACCGGGGAGCTGTTTTTT	CSVAGAHTGELFF
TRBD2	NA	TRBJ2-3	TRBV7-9	TGTGCCAGCAGCCCTACCCTTAGCGGGAGAGGGAGCACAGATACGCAGTATTTT	CASSPTLSGRGSTDTQYF
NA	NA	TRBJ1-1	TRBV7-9	TGTGCCAGCAGCCCCCCAGGGAGCTATGAAGCTTTCTTT	CASSPPGSYEAFF
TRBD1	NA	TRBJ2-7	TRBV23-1	TGCGCCAGCGGTAGACCGGGACAGACGCCTTTTTATTACTTC	CASGRPGQTPFYYF
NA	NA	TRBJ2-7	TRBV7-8	TGTGCCAGCAGCTACCGGGACCCATCCCTCCACGAGCAGTACTTC	CASSYRDPSLHEQYF
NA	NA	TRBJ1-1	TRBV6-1	TGTGCCAGCAGTGAACCCCCGACAGGGAACACTGAAGCTTTCTTT	CASSEPPTGNTEAFF
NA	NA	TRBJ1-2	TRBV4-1	TGCGCCAGCAGCCAAGATCCGGGGGCGGGTGGCTACACCTTC	CASSQDPGAGGYTF
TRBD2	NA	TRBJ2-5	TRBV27	TGTGCCAGCAGTCTCGGACTAGCGGGGCCCGTAGGGGAGACCCAGTACTTC	CASSLGLAGPVGETQYF
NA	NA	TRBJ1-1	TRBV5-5	TGTGCCAGCAGCTTGGATTTAGGCACTGAAGCTTTCTTT	CASSLDLGTEAFF